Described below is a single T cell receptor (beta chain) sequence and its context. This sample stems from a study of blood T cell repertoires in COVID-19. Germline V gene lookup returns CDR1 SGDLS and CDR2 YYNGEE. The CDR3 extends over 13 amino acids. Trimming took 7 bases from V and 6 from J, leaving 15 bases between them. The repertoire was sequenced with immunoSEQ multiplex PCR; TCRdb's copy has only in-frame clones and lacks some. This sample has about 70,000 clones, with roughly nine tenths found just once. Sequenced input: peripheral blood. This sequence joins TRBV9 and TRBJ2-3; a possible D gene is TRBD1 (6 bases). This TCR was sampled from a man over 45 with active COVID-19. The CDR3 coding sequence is TGTGCCAGCGGGCTAGGGGGTTTTGATACGCAGTATTTT. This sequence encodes CASGLGGFDTQYF.